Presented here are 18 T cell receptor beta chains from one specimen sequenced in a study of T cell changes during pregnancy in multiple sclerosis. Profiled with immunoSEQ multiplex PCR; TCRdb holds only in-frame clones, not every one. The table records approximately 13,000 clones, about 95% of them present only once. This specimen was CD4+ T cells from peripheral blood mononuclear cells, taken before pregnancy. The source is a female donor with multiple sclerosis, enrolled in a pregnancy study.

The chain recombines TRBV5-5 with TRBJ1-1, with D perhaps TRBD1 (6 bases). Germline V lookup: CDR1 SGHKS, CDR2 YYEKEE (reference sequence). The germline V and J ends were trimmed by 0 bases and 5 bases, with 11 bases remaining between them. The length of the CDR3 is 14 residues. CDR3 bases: TGTGCCAGCAGCTTGGAGGGGGAGAGGACTGAAGCTTTCTTT. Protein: CASSLEGERTEAFF.

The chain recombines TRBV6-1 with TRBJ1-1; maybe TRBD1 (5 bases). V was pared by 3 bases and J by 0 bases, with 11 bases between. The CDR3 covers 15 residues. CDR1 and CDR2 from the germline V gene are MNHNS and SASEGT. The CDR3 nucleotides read TGTGCCAGCAGTGACCGACAGACAATGAACACTGAAGCTTTCTTT. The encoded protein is CASSDRQTMNTEAFF.

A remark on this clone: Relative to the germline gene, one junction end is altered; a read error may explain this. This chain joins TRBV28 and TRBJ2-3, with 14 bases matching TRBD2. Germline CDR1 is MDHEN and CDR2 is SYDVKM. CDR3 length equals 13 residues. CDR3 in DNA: TGTGCCAGCAGTGAGACTAGCGGGGGGGCTTATTTATTT. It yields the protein CASSETSGGAYLF.

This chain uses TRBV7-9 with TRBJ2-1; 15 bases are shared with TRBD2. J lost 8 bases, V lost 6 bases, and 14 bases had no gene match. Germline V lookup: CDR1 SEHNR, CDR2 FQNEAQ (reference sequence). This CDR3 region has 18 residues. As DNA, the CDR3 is TGTGCCAGCAGGGCCGGACTAGCGGGGGGGCCGAGGGGCGATGAGCAGTTCTTC. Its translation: CASRAGLAGGPRGDEQFF.

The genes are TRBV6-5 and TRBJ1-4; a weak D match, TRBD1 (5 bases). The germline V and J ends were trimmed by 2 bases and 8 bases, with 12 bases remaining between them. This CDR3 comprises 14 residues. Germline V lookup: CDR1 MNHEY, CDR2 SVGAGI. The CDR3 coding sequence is TGTGCCAGCAGTTACGGGCCCGGGGGGGAAAAACTGTTTTTT. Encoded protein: CASSYGPGGEKLFF.

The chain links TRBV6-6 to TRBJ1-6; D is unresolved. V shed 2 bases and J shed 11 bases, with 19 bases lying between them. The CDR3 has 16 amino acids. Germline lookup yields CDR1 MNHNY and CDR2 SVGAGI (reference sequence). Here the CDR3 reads CASSYGLSPTPPPLHF. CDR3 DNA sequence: TGTGCCAGCAGTTACGGACTGAGTCCAACGCCCCCACCCCTCCACTTT.

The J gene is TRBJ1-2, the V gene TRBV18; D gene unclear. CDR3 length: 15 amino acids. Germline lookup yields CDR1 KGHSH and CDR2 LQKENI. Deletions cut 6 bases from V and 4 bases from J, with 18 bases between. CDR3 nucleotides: TGTGCCAGCTCGCCCCAGGATACCCGCTTCTATGGCTACACCTTC. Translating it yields CASSPQDTRFYGYTF.

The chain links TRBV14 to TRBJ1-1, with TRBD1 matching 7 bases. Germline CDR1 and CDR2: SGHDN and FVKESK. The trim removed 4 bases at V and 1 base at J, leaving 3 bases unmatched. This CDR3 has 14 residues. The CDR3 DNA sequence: TGTGCCAGCAGCCCTTACAGGGGGAACACTGAAGCTTTCTTT. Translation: CASSPYRGNTEAFF.

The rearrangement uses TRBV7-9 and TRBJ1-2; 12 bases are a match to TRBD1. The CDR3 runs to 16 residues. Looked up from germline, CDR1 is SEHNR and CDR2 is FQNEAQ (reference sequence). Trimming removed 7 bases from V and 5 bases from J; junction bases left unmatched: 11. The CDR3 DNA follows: TGTGCCAGCACCGGGACAGGGGGCAGGGTGGGATATGGCTACACCTTC. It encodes CASTGTGGRVGYGYTF.

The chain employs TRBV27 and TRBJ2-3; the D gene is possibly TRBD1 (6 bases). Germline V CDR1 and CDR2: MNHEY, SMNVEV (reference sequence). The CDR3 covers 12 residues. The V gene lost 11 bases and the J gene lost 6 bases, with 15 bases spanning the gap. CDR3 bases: TGTGCCCGGGCCCTGGGGGCTGATACGCAGTATTTT. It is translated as CARALGADTQYF.

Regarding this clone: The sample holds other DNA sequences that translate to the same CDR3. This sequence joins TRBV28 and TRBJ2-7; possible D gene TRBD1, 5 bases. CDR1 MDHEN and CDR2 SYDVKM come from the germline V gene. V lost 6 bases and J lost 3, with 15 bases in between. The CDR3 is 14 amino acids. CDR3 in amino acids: CASRGQVVFYEQYF. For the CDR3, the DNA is TGTGCCAGCAGGGGGCAGGTGGTTTTCTACGAGCAGTACTTC.

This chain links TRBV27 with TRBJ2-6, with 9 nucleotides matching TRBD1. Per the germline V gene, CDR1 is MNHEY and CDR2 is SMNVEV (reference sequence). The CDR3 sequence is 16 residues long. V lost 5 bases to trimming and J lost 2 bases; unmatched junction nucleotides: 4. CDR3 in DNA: TGTGCCAGCAGTAGACAGGGGGGAACTGGGGCCAACGTCCTGACTTTC. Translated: CASSRQGGTGANVLTF.

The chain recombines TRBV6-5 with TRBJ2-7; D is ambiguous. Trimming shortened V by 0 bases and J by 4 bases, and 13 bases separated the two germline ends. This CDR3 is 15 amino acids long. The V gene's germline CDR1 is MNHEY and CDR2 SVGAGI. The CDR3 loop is CASSYSRLQVYEQYF. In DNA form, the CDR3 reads TGTGCCAGCAGTTACTCGCGCCTCCAGGTATACGAGCAGTACTTC.

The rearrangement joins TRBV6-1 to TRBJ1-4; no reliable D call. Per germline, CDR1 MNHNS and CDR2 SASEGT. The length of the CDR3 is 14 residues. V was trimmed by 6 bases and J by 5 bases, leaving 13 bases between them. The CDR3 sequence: CASSLTPKNEKLFF. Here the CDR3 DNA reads TGTGCCAGCAGCTTGACACCAAAGAATGAAAAACTGTTTTTT.

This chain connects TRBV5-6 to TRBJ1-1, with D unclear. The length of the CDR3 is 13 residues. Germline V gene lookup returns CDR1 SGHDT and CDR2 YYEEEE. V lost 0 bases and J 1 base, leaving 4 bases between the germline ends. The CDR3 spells CASSLARNTEAFF. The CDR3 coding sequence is TGTGCCAGCAGCTTGGCCCGGAACACTGAAGCTTTCTTT.

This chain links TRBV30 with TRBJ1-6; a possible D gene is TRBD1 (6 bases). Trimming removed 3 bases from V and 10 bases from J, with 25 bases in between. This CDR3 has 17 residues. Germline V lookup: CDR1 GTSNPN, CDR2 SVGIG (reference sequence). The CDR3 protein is CAWSATRGGSVMSPLHF. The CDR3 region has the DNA TGTGCCTGGAGCGCTACTCGAGGGGGTTCGGTCATGTCACCCCTCCACTTT.

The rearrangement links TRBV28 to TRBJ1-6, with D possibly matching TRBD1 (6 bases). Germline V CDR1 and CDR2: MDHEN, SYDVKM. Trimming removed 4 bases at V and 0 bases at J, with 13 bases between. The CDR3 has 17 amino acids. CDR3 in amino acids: CASSSGVRDSYNSPLHF. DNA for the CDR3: TGTGCCAGCAGTTCAGGGGTCCGAGACTCCTATAATTCACCCCTCCACTTT.

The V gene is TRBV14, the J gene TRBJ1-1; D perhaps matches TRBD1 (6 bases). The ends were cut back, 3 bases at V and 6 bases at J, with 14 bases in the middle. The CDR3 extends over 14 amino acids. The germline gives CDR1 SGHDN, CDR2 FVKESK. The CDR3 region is CASSHIQGRPEAFF. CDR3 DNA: TGTGCCAGCAGCCATATACAGGGTAGGCCTGAAGCTTTCTTT.